One and the same sample provided the 15 T cell receptor beta chains below, sequenced in a study of cytomegalovirus exposure and HLA in healthy donors. A multiplex PCR was run with 60 Vbeta primers and 13 Jbeta primers. Only in-frame clones appear in the TCRdb table, and some are missing; sequencing was by immunoSEQ multiplex PCR. The table lists about 140,000 clones, approximately 80% of them singletons, with approximately 15% in the top ten. The sequencing sample was made of PBMCs. Receptor source: a woman aged 40 to 50 in good health and CMV-seronegative.

This chain connects TRBV6-5 to TRBJ2-2; D gene uncertain. The CDR3 is 15 amino acids. From germline, CDR1 is MNHEY and CDR2 SVGAGI. The V end lost 5 bases, the J end lost 0 bases, and 10 bases lay between the germline ends. The DNA for the CDR3 is TGTGCCAGCAGTCGAAACGCGGCGAACACCGGGGAGCTGTTTTTT. This encodes CASSRNAANTGELFF.

This chain links TRBV2 with TRBJ2-5; perhaps TRBD1 as D (6 bases). Germline values: CDR1 SNHLY, CDR2 FYNNEI. CDR3 length equals 13 residues. Trimming shortened V by 5 bases and J by 2 bases, and 9 bases separated the two germline ends. The DNA for the CDR3 is TGTGCCAGCAGTCCTGACAGGCAAGAGACCCAGTACTTC. Amino acids: CASSPDRQETQYF.

The V and J genes are TRBV7-2 and TRBJ2-2; 10 bases are a match to TRBD1. Germline values: CDR1 SGHTA, CDR2 FQGNSA. With 1 base clipped from V and 5 bases from J, the junction kept 4 bases outside the gene matches. This CDR3 is 16 amino acids long. CDR3 sequence (DNA): TGTGCCAGCAGCTTAGGGGGACAGGGGTGGACCGGGGAGCTGTTTTTT. As protein: CASSLGGQGWTGELFF.

The chain uses TRBV21-1 and TRBJ2-7; whether TRBD2, the table's D call, matches the DNA was not checked. TRBV21-1 is assigned pseudogene status. The CDR3 has 14 amino acids. The CDR3 loop reads CASSKSSGAYEQYF. The CDR3, as DNA: TGTGCCAGCAGCAAGTCGTCCGGGGCCTACGAGCAGTACTTC.

CDR3 residues: CASSYSRTGNTEAFF. The CDR3 nucleotides read TGTGCCAGCAGTTACTCCCGGACTGGGAACACTGAAGCTTTCTTT. This chain uses TRBV6-5 with TRBJ1-1, with D unresolved. The CDR3 is 15 residues long. Germline V lookup: CDR1 MNHEY, CDR2 SVGAGI. Trimming stripped 0 bases from V and 1 base from J, with 9 bases between.

The rearrangement links TRBV18 to TRBJ2-1, with no clear D. V shed 3 bases and J shed 12 bases, with 9 bases lying between them. The CDR3 is made up of 11 amino acids. Per the germline V gene, CDR1 is KGHSH and CDR2 is LQKENI. The CDR3 DNA follows: TGTGCCAGCTCACCCAATATGAGGCAGTTCTTC. Its protein product is CASSPNMRQFF.

This chain links TRBV28 with TRBJ2-1; 7 bases are a match to TRBD1. CDR3 length: 17 amino acids. With 2 bases clipped from V and 12 bases from J, the junction kept 19 bases outside the gene matches. Germline values: CDR1 MDHEN, CDR2 SYDVKM. CDR3 protein: CASSLRSEDRAQISQFF. As DNA, the CDR3 is TGTGCCAGCAGTTTAAGGTCCGAAGACAGGGCCCAGATATCGCAGTTCTTC.

The chain uses TRBV2 and TRBJ2-7; 9 positions agree with TRBD1. The CDR3 consists of 14 residues. Germline trimming cut 5 bases from V and 2 bases from J; bases unmatched to any gene: 4. The germline CDR1 and CDR2 sequences are SNHLY and FYNNEI. CDR3 protein: CASSLRTGAYEQYF. The CDR3 DNA reads as TGTGCCAGCAGTCTCCGGACAGGGGCCTACGAGCAGTACTTC.

The V and J genes are TRBV6-1 and TRBJ1-1; 9 bases are shared with TRBD1. Trimming removed 0 bases from V and 6 bases from J; junction bases left unmatched: 5. CDR3 size: 15 residues. In germline, CDR1 is MNHNS, CDR2 SASEGT. The CDR3: CASSEAGQGWPEAFF. The DNA for the CDR3 is TGTGCCAGCAGTGAAGCCGGACAGGGGTGGCCTGAAGCTTTCTTT.

V is TRBV30 and J is TRBJ2-1, with 9 bases that match TRBD2. Germline lookup yields CDR1 GTSNPN and CDR2 SVGIG (reference sequence). The CDR3 totals 16 residues. The trim removed 2 bases at V and 6 bases at J, leaving 11 bases unmatched. The CDR3 sequence: CAWSTETSGELNEQFF. Written as DNA, the CDR3 is TGTGCCTGGAGTACCGAGACTAGCGGCGAACTCAATGAGCAGTTCTTC.

This chain links TRBV5-1 with TRBJ2-3; 12 bases match TRBD2. Trimming cost V 5 bases and J 4 bases; bases outside gene matches: 2. There are 14 residues in the CDR3. Germline values: CDR1 SGHRS, CDR2 YFSETQ. The CDR3 sequence is CASRGLAGSDTQYF. The CDR3 coding sequence is TGCGCCAGCAGGGGACTAGCGGGTTCAGATACGCAGTATTTT.

The V call is TRBV6-5, the J call TRBJ2-5; TRBD1 is a possible D gene (5 bases). Germline CDR1 MNHEY, CDR2 SVGAGI. This CDR3 has 13 amino acids. V was clipped by 3 bases and J by 3 bases, with 8 bases between them. The CDR3 is CASSYYRKETQYF. The DNA of the CDR3 is TGTGCCAGCAGTTATTACAGGAAAGAGACCCAGTACTTC.

The V gene is TRBV4-1, the J gene TRBJ2-1; 12 positions match TRBD2. The CDR3 extends over 16 amino acids. Per the germline V gene, CDR1 is MGHRA and CDR2 is YSYEKL. After removal of 1 base from V and 9 bases from J, the junction contained 7 bases not matched to a gene. This chain's CDR3 is CASSQARTSGMSEQFF. The CDR3 DNA is TGCGCCAGCAGCCAAGCCCGGACTAGCGGGATGAGTGAGCAGTTCTTC.

The chain employs TRBV29-1 and TRBJ2-1, with 7 bases that match TRBD2. CDR1 and CDR2 (germline): SQVTM, ANQGSEA. The length of the CDR3 is 13 residues. The junction had 4 bases not matched to a gene; V was cut back by 6 bases and J by 2 bases. CDR3 residues: CSVTSATYNEQFF. CDR3 in DNA: TGCAGCGTCACTAGCGCAACCTACAATGAGCAGTTCTTC.

The chain has TRBV9 and TRBJ2-2, with 9 bases aligning to TRBD1. CDR3 length equals 16 residues. The germline V gene has CDR1 SGDLS and CDR2 YYNGEE. V trimming: 2 bases; J trimming: 5 bases; junction bases outside the gene matches: 7. CDR3 region: CASSVRTGAGTGELFF. The CDR3 DNA reads TGTGCCAGCAGCGTCAGGACAGGGGCGGGAACCGGGGAGCTGTTTTTT.